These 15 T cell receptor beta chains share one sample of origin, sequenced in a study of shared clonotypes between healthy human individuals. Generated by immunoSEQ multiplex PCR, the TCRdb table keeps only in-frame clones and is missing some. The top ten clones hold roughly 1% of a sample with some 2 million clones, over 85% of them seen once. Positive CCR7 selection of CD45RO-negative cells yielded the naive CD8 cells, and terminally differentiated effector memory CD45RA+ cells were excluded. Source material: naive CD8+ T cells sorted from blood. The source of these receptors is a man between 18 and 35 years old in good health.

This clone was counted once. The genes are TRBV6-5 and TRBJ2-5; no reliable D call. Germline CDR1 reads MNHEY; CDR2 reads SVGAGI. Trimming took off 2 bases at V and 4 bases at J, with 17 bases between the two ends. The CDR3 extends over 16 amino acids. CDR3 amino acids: CASSYGPSGDPETQYF. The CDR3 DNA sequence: TGTGCCAGCAGTTACGGCCCGTCAGGAGATCCAGAGACCCAGTACTTC.

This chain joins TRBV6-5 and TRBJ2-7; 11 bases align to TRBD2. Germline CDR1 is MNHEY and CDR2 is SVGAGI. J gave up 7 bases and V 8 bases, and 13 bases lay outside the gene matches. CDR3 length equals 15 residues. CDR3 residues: CASGPLAGGMGEQYF. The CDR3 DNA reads TGTGCCAGCGGACCTCTAGCGGGGGGAATGGGGGAGCAGTACTTC.

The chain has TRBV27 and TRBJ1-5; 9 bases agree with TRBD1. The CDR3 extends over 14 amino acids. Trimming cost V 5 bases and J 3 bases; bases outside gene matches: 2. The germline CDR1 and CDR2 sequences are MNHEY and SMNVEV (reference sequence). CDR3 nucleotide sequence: TGTGCCAGCAGTGGACAGGGGAACAATCAGCCCCAGCATTTT. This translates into CASSGQGNNQPQHF.

The CDR3 bases are TGCGCCAGCAGCCAAGTAGGAGGGGACACCGGGGAGCTGTTTTTT. Its translation: CASSQVGGDTGELFF. This rearrangement joins TRBV4-3 to TRBJ2-2; D might be TRBD2 (6 bases). The CDR3 loop spans 15 amino acids. CDR1 and CDR2 (germline): LGHNA, YSLEER. V lost 1 base and J 3 bases, leaving 9 bases between the germline ends.

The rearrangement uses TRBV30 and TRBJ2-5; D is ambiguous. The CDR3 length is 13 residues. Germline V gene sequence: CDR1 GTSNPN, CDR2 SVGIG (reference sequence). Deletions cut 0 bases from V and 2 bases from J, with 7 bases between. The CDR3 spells CAWSVRAQETQYF. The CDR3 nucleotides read TGTGCCTGGAGTGTAAGGGCTCAAGAGACCCAGTACTTC.

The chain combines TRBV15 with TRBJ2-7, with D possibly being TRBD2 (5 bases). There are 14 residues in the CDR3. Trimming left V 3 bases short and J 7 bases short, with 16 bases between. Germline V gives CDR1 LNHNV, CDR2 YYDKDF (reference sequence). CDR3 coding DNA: TGTGCCACCAGCAGCTTACGAGTACTAGAGGAGCAGTACTTC. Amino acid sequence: CATSSLRVLEEQYF.

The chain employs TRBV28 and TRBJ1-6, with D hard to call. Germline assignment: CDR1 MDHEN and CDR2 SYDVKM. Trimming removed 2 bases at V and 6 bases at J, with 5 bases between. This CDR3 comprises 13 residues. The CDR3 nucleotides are TGTGCCAGCAGTTTAGCCCTTAATTCACCCCTCCACTTT. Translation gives CASSLALNSPLHF.

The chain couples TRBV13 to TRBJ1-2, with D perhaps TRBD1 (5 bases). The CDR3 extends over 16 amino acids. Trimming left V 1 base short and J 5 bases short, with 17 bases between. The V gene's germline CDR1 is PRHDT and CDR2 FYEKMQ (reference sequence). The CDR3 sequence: CASSLDRDRPRYGYTF. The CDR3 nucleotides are TGTGCCAGCAGCTTAGACCGGGACCGCCCCCGGTATGGCTACACCTTC.

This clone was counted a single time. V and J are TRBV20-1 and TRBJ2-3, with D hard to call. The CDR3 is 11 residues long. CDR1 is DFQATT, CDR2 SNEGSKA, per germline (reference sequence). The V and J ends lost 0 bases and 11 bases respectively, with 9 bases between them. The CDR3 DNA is TGCAGTGCTAGAGACCCCCGAGGGCAGTATTTT. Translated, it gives CSARDPRGQYF.

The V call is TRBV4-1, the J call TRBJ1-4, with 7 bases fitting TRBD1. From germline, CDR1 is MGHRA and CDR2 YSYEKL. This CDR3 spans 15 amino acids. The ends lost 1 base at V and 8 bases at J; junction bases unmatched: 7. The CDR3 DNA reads TGCGCCAGCAGCCAAGTACACAGGGGACAAGAAAAACTGTTTTTT. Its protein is CASSQVHRGQEKLFF.

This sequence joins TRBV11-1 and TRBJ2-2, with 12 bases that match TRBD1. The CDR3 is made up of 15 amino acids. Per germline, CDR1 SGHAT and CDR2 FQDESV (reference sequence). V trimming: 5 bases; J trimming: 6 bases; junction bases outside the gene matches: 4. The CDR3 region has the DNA TGTGCCAGCAGCCCCGGGACAGGGGGCTCCGGGGAGCTGTTTTTT. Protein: CASSPGTGGSGELFF.

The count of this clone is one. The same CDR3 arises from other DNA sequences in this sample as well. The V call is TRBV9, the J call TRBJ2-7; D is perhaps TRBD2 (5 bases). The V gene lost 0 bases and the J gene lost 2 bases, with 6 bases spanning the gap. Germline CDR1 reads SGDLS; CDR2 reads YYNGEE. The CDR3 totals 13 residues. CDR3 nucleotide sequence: TGTGCCAGCAGCGTAGGAGGGACCTACGAGCAGTACTTC. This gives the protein CASSVGGTYEQYF.

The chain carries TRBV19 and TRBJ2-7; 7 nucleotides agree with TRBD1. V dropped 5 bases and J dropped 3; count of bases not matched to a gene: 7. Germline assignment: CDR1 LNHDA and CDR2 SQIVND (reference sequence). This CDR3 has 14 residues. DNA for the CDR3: TGTGCCAGTAGTTCACCGGGACAGCACTACGAGCAGTACTTC. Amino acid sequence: CASSSPGQHYEQYF.

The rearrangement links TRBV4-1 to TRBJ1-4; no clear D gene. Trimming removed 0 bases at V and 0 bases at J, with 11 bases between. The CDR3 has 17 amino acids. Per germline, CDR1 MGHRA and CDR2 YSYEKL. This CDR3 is CASSQDRSTPTNEKLFF. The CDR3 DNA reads TGCGCCAGCAGCCAAGATCGGAGTACACCAACTAATGAAAAACTGTTTTTT.

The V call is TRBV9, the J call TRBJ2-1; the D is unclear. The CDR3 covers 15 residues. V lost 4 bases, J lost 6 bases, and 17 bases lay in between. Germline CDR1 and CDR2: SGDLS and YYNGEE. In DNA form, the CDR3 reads TGTGCCAGCAGCCCTTTTTCAGACCTACTCAATGAGCAGTTCTTC. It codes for CASSPFSDLLNEQFF. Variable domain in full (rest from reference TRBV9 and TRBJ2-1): DSGVTQTPKHLITATGQRVTLRCSPRSGDLSVYWYQQSLDQGLQFLIQYYNGEERAKGNILERFSAQQFPDLHSELNLSSLELGDSALYFCASSPFSDLLNEQFFGPGTRLTVL.